The 4 T cell receptor beta chains presented below share a single source sample, sequenced in a study of blood T cell repertoires in COVID-19 (dated by TCRdb to 2020 to 2021). Library preparation used the immunoSEQ multiplex PCR assay. As stored in TCRdb, this immuneACCESS dataset retains in-frame rearrangements with V and J assigned. A fraction of the clones does not appear; measured against another copy, unresolved V genes explain less than half of the discrepancy, and the remainder lacks a known reason. In this sample the table shows about 190,000 clones, approximately 90% of which occur a single time. 0.8% to 1% of the sample lies in the top ten. Sequenced: peripheral blood. The receptors originated from a woman under 30 who had recovered from COVID-19.

This clone has only one observation. V is TRBV14 and J is TRBJ2-5, with 10 bases identical to TRBD2. In germline, CDR1 is SGHDN, CDR2 FVKESK. The CDR3 contains 16 residues. V was clipped by 2 bases and J by 7 bases; unmatched bases: 10. In DNA form, the CDR3 reads TGTGCCAGCAGCCAACTAGCGGGGGCGTCAAGGGGGACCCAGTACTTC. Protein product: CASSQLAGASRGTQYF.

V and J are TRBV9 and TRBJ2-1; D might be TRBD2 (5 bases). Trimming removed 1 base at V and 9 bases at J, with 11 bases between. The length of the CDR3 is 13 residues. Germline assignment: CDR1 SGDLS and CDR2 YYNGEE. The CDR3 coding sequence is TGTGCCAGCAGCGTATCGGAGGTCGCTGAGCAGTTCTTC. Residues: CASSVSEVAEQFF.

This chain connects TRBV5-4 to TRBJ1-5; 7 bases line up with TRBD1. The CDR3 contains 14 residues. V was clipped by 5 bases and J by 0 bases; unmatched bases: 2. In germline, CDR1 is SGHNT, CDR2 YYREEE (reference sequence). CDR3 loop: CASSRTGSNQPQHF. CDR3 in DNA: TGTGCCAGCAGTCGGACAGGTAGCAATCAGCCCCAGCATTTT.

This clone was observed once. V gene TRBV6-5 combines with J gene TRBJ1-2; 7 bases are shared with TRBD1. The CDR3 contains 15 residues. CDR1 and CDR2 from the germline V gene are MNHEY and SVGAGI. V dropped 5 bases and J dropped 2; count of bases not matched to a gene: 8. The CDR3 nucleotides read TGTGCCAGCAGTCCGCATCGGGACAGCAACTATGGCTACACCTTC. Its translation: CASSPHRDSNYGYTF.